This record looks at one TCR beta chain sequence and its context. This clone was counted a single time. What this receptor recognizes is not known. There are no base qualities to consult, and no much larger clone falls within one base. Spanning cysteine to phenylalanine, the CDR3 consists of 15 amino acids. This entry keeps only the CDR3 DNA: 45 bases, framed from base 1. V loses 2 bases of germline sequence and J loses 0 bases, and the interval between the two ends is 9 bases. The germline V gene specifies MRHNA as CDR1 and SNTAGT as CDR2. This sample is part of a study of cytomegalovirus exposure and HLA in healthy donors (dated 2017 in TCRdb). Some background on the complete study: According to an earlier analysis of 587 of the donors, about 179 million T cells yielded 95 million to 140 million unique TCR beta sequences and roughly 280 Gb of sequence data. Typing coverage varied by locus: roughly 629-640 donors for A, B, C, DRB1 and DQB1; roughly 560 for DQA1; some 610 for DPA1; 450 to 480 for DPB1. To predict cytomegalovirus infection status, the study combined high-throughput TCR immunosequencing, statistical association of individual TCRs with disease status, and machine learning. An early release covering 500 to 750 HLA-typed donors comprised about 320 gigabases of sequencing data and about 90 million unique TCR sequences. The study aimed to test whether signatures of past pathogen exposure could be identified by cataloging public T cell receptors. A separate validation cohort of roughly 130 different subjects was used in addition to the roughly 670-subject first cohort. A later genetic analysis used genome-wide SNP genotypes for about 65% of the 666 donors, treating that subset as a discovery cohort. HLA typing covered class I and class II loci at four-digit resolution. The T cell repertoires of about 700 subjects were profiled by immunosequencing and related to cytomegalovirus serostatus. Donor age, sex, ethnicity and CMV serostatus were compiled alongside the repertoire data. A later analysis re-examined previously published TCR beta repertoires from about 670 donors and added high-resolution HLA genotyping to investigate patterns of TCR occurrence. Among 350 to 400 genotyped donors of the cohort, an average of approximately 240,000 unique TCR beta nucleotide sequences were sequenced per donor, around 18% of them non-productive. Rather than drawing on any new phenotypic data, the later analysis identified candidate immune exposures from TCR beta sequences and the way those sequences occurred across donors. An earlier analysis of a few hundred of the donors applied high-throughput TCR beta sequencing to assess whether each TCR beta V gene segment acted as functional or pseudogenic. Of the roughly 390 genotyped donors, 70% to 90% were placed in the genetic ancestry cluster associated with self-reported Caucasian donors. Roughly 5 DR-DQ haplotypes were handled as single units for association and clustering, since linkage in the cohort was strong. All discovery cohort repertoires had been generated using a single sequencing platform. Study-wide findings and limitations: Fewer than 20 rarely observed V segments, including chromosome 9 orphons, were excluded from the earlier analysis of just under 600 of the donors because counts were too low. In vitro tests confirmed that a few of the cytomegalovirus-associated TCR beta chains recognize cytomegalovirus antigens. Assigning TCR associations to individual alleles was difficult when HLA alleles, especially DR and DQ, strongly co-occurred. The 87-base-pair reads could not distinguish some IMGT-functional V segments, including TRBV6-2 and TRBV6-3, so those segments were excluded. The cohort was sequenced for TCR beta chains only, and without alpha or paired-chain data the features that could be detected were limited. In a later analysis, several top co-occurrence clusters were reported to appear linked to parvovirus B19, influenza, CMV and Epstein-Barr virus. A later analysis found that most CMV-associated TCR beta chains appeared HLA-restricted, with HLA associations seemingly driven largely by CMV exposure. Most TCR sequences were observed very rarely across donors, whereas some public TCRs were present in many individuals. Specific HLA alleles were associated with about 17,000 TCR beta sequences at a false discovery rate of 0.05 in a later analysis. Correlated functional status among segregating V segments might be attributable to linkage disequilibrium, but an unknown experimental factor could not be ruled out. In an earlier analysis of about 600 of the donors, most TCR beta V segments appeared in productive rearrangements about 87% or about 30% of the time, broadly matching IMGT annotations. Compared with equally common non-associated chains, HLA-associated TCR beta chains in a later analysis were more clonally expanded and had lower generation probabilities. A further reported finding was that TCR beta sequences accurately predicted the HLA-A and HLA-B alleles for most subjects in the first cohort. A cluster of highly shared sequence variants was judged likely to be a technical artifact of the sequencing pipeline. An association between a missense DCLRE1C variant and V-gene and J-gene trimming of TCR beta chains was found in a later genetic analysis and replicated in an independent cohort. Because some donors lacked HLA typing at each locus, the association tests relied only on the typed subset. Cytomegalovirus status was reported to be diagnosed by the classifier with high specificity and sensitivity in both the original and validation cohorts. A later genetic analysis reported fewer N-insertions in productive TCRs among donors in an Asian-associated ancestry cluster than the roughly 640-donor mean. The study gave a list of 150 to 200 TCR beta chains associated with cytomegalovirus. A later analysis found that TCR association rates varied across HLA loci, with DRB1 alleles showing the most associated TCRs and HLA-C alleles the fewest. Sequencing depth was assumed to be roughly uniform across donors in the presence/absence analyses, though that assumption may not hold. The authors suggested that the approach could potentially be generalized to other disease states and immunological phenotypes. For the cohort, immune exposure information was limited to CMV serostatus.

Library construction relied on the immunoSEQ multiplex PCR assay. For the multiplex PCR, a mixture combining 60 forward primers for TCR Vbeta segments and 13 reverse primers for TCR Jbeta segments was used. A multiplex PCR assay on genomic DNA amplified the CDR3 region of rearranged TCR beta genes. Amplified TCR beta libraries were sequenced as 87-base-pair reads on the Illumina HiSeq System. Per the authors' processing: In a later analysis, roughly 80 million unique TCR beta chains were counted across the 690 or so repertoires, and roughly 9.9 million of these chains were shared by at least two donors. Raw reads were error-corrected and collapsed into unique sequences by a nearest-neighbor algorithm in which closely related sequences were merged to remove PCR and sequencing errors. Alignment of CDR3 sequences to IMGT reference sequences was used to assign V, D and J gene segments. Each retained sequence needed at least a six-nucleotide match to both a V gene segment and a J gene segment. Rearrangements were called productive when the CDR3 lacked stop codons and stayed in frame with V and J; all others were non-productive. Following IMGT convention, CDR3 was defined as the stretch from the second conserved V-encoded cysteine up to the conserved J-encoded phenylalanine. The earlier analysis of 500 to 750 of the donors excluded any sequence lacking an unambiguous match to a single V gene segment. In an earlier analysis of approximately 590 of the donors, V segments were called functional above 56.7% productive rearrangements and were called segregating when the between-donor standard deviation exceeded 5%. A statistical classification framework was built to diagnose cytomegalovirus status from the catalog of TCR beta chain sequences. In a later analysis, TCR nucleotide sequences were compared against IMGT/GENE-DB human TR gene sequences so that V and J genes could be assigned. The TCRdist pipeline was used in a later analysis to assign CDR3 sequences and most-parsimonious VDJ recombination scenarios. In a later analysis, each TCR beta chain was defined by its CDR3 amino acid sequence together with its V-gene family, and reads lacking a unique V-gene family were excluded. To address suspected cross-contamination and a sequencing artifact, a later analysis removed around 590 highly shared, low-generation-probability nucleotide sequences. In a later analysis, a clonal expansion index was calculated for each public chain from normalized within-repertoire ranks of inferred template counts. A later analysis computed generation probabilities with a VDJ recombination model fitted to out-of-frame rearrangements, and checked the results against IGoR. In a later analysis, TCR-TCR, TCR-HLA and TCR-CMV co-occurrence was scored with hypergeometric tests, and a repertoire-size bias correction was applied to TCR pairs. False discovery rates were estimated in a later analysis by permuting HLA or CMV assignments 20 times. In a later analysis, co-occurring TCRs were grouped using DBSCAN, and TCRdist sequence similarity was added for clustering within HLA-allele-positive subsets. Repertoires with fewer than 30,000 or more than 120,000 public chains, plus five repertoires with anomalous nucleotide sharing, were excluded from co-occurrence clustering. Sourced from immuneACCESS, this table was stored by TCRdb with only in-frame sequences that have V and J called. A share of the clones is absent; for the studies checked, an unresolved V gene accounts for under half, and the remainder has no known explanation. V, J and clone size are those of that table, while D and trimming were read from the DNA. The table for this sample lists about 98,000 clones; roughly three quarters of them were counted only once. The ten most abundant clones make up less than 1.5% of the sample.

The cohort consisted of 666 healthy bone marrow donors. At the time of sampling, all cohort members were nominally healthy, though unrecorded immune exposures were likely present. The donor tested CMV seronegative, placing the donor among the roughly 350 seronegative members of the cohort. Every donor gave a peripheral blood sample, and the peripheral blood mononuclear cells from that sample were used for TCR beta sequencing. Genomic DNA was extracted from the blood cell samples with the Qiagen DNeasy Blood Extraction Kit. The material sequenced was PBMCs. The chain is assembled from TRBV6-4 and TRBJ2-3; the D gene is unclear. The receptor comes from a man aged 35-49 years in good health and CMV-seronegative. The CDR3: CASSDRGASTDTQYF. The DNA is TGTGCCAGCAGTGACCGCGGAGCTAGCACAGATACGCAGTATTTT.